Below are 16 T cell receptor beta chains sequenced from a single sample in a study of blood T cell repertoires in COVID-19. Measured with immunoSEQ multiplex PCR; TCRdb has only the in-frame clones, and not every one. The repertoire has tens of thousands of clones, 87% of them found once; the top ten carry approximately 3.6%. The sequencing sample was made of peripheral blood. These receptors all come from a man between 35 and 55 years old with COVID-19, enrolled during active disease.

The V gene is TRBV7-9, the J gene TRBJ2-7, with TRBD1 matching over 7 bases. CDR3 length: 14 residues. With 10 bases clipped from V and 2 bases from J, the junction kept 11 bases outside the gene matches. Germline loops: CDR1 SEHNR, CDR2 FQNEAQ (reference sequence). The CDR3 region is CATNRGDGAYEQYF. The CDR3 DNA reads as TGTGCCACCAACAGGGGAGATGGGGCCTACGAGCAGTACTTC.

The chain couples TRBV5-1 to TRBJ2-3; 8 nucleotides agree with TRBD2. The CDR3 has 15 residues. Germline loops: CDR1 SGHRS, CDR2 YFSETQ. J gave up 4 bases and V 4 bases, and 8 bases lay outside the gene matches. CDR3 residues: CASSALGGAPDTQYF. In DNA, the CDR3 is TGCGCCAGCAGCGCCCTCGGGGGGGCCCCAGATACGCAGTATTTT.

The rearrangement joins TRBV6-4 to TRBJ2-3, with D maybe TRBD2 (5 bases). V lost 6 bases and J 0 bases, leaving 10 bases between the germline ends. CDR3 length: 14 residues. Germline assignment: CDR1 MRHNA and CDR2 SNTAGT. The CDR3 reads CASSPGLSTDTQYF. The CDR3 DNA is TGTGCCAGCAGCCCTGGACTTAGCACAGATACGCAGTATTTT.

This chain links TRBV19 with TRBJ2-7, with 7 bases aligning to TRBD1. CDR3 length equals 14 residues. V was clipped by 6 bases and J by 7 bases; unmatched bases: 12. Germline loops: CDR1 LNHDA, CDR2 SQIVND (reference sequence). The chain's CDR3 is CASRKGANTGEQYF. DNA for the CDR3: TGTGCCAGTAGGAAGGGGGCGAACACTGGGGAGCAGTACTTC.

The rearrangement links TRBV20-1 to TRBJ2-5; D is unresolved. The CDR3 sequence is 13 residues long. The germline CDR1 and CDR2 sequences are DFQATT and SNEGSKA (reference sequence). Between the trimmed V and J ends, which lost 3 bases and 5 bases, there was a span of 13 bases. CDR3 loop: CSASGQSKETQYF. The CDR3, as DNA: TGCAGTGCTAGTGGGCAGTCGAAGGAGACCCAGTACTTC.

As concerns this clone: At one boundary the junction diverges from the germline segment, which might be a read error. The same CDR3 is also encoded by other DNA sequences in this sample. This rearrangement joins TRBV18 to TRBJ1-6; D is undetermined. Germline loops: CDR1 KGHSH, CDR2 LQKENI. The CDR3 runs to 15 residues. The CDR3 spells CASSPAGSYNSPLHF. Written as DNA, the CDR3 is TGTGCCAGCTCACCAGCGGGATCCTACAATTCACCCCTCCACTTT.

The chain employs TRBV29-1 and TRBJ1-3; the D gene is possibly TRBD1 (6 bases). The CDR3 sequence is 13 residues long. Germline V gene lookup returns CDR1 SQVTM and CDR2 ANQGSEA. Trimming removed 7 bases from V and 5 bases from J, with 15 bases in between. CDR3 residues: CSATGQSRNTIYF. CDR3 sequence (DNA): TGCAGCGCCACCGGACAGTCAAGAAACACCATATATTTT.

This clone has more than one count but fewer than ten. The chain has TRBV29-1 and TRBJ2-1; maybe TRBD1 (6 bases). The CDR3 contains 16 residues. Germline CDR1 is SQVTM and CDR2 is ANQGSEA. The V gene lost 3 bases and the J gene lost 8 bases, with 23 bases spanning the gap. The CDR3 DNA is TGCAGCGTTGACCACGTGCGACAGGACGAAATGGATGAGCAGTTCTTC. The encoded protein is CSVDHVRQDEMDEQFF.

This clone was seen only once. CDR3 sequence (DNA): TGTGCCAGCAGTAACTGGGGAGGAATCGAAAAACTGTTTTTT. Translating gives CASSNWGGIEKLFF. The chain employs TRBV7-9 and TRBJ1-4; D is unclear. The CDR3 loop spans 14 amino acids. CDR1 SEHNR and CDR2 FQNEAQ come from the germline V gene (reference sequence). V lost 6 bases and J lost 8, with 16 bases in between.

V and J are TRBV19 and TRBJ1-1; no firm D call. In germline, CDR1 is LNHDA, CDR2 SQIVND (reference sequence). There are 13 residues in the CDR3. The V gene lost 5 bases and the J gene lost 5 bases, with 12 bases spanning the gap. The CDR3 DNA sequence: TGTGCCAGTAGTTTACAGATTAGTACTGAAGCTTTCTTT. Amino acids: CASSLQISTEAFF. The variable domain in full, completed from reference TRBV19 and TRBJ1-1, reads DGGITQSPKYLFRKEGQNVTLSCEQNLNHDAMYWYRQDPGQGLRLIYYSQIVNDFQKGDIAEGYSVSREKKESFPLTVTSAQKNPTAFYLCASSLQISTEAFFGQGTRLTVV.

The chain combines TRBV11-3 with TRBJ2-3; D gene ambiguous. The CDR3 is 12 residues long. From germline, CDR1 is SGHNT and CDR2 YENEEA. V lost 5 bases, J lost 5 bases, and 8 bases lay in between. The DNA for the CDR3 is TGTGCCAGCAGCCCCCGAGGAGATACGCAGTATTTT. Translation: CASSPRGDTQYF.

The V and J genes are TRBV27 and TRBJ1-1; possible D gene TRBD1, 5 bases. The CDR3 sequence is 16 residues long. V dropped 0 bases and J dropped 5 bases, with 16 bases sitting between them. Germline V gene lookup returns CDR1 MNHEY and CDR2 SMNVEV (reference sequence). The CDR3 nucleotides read TGTGCCAGCAGTTTATCGATAGGTAGGACATTGACTGAAGCTTTCTTT. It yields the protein CASSLSIGRTLTEAFF.

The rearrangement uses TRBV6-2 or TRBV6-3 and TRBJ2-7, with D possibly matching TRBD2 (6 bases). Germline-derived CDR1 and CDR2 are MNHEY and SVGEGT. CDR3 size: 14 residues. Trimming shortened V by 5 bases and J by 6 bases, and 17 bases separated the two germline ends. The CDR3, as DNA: TGTGCCAGCAGTAATTGTGGGGGGAAATGCGAGCAGTACTTC. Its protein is CASSNCGGKCEQYF.

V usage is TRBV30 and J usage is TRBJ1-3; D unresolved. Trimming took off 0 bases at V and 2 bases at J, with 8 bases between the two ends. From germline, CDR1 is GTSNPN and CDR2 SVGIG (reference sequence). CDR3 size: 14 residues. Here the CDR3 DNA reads TGTGCCTGGAGTGTAGCCGGGGCTGGAAACACCATATATTTT. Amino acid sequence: CAWSVAGAGNTIYF.

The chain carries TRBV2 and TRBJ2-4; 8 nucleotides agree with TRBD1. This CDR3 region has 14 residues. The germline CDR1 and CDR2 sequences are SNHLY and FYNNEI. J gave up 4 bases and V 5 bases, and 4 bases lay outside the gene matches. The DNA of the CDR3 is TGTGCCAGCAGTTCCGGGACAGGAAAAAACATTCAGTACTTC. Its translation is CASSSGTGKNIQYF.

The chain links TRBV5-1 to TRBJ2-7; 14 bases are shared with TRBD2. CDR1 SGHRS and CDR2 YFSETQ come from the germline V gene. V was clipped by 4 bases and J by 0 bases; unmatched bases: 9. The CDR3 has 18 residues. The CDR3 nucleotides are TGCGCCAGCAGCACGTTCTGGACTAGCGGGAGGCCCTCCTACGAGCAGTACTTC. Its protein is CASSTFWTSGRPSYEQYF.